One sample yielded the 13 T cell receptor beta chains listed below, sequenced in a study of monozygotic twins with inflammatory bowel disease. TCRdb reanalyzed the 5' RACE reads, giving one entry per CDR3 protein sequence and no DNA. Its table records about 210,000 distinct CDR3 sequences. Source material: blood. All receptors derive from a human donor with ulcerative colitis or Crohn's disease, or a healthy co-twin of an affected twin (not recorded which).

V gene TRBV7-9 combines with J gene TRBJ1-2; TCRdb lists TRBD1, though no DNA is available to test this call. CDR1 SEHNR and CDR2 FQNEAQ come from the germline V gene (reference sequence). This CDR3 region has 14 residues. CDR3 amino acids: CASSPTGGVYGYTF.

The chain combines TRBV4-1 with TRBJ1-1; TCRdb lists TRBD1, though no DNA is available to test this call. The CDR3 extends over 16 amino acids. Germline CDR1 reads MGHRA; CDR2 reads YSYEKL. The CDR3 region is CASSQDLGGWNTEAFF.

This sequence joins TRBV20-1 and TRBJ2-1; TCRdb picks TRBD1, but there is no DNA to check that call. In germline, CDR1 is DFQATT, CDR2 SNEGSKA (reference sequence). This CDR3 comprises 15 residues. The CDR3 sequence: CSARMRDHSYNEQFF.

The V and J genes are TRBV7-9 and TRBJ2-1; TCRdb lists TRBD2, though no DNA is available to test this call. Germline V CDR1 and CDR2: SEHNR, FQNEAQ (reference sequence). This CDR3 has 16 residues. CDR3: CASSLWTSGRVNEQFF.

This sequence joins TRBV6-1 and TRBJ2-1; absent DNA, TCRdb's TRBD1 call cannot be checked. The CDR3 is 16 amino acids. The germline gives CDR1 MNHNS, CDR2 SASEGT. Here the CDR3 reads CASTRLDSKTHNEQFF.

The chain links TRBV7-9 to TRBJ2-2; TCRdb's assignment of TRBD1 cannot be checked, as there is no DNA. CDR1 is SEHNR, CDR2 FQNEAQ, per germline (reference sequence). The CDR3 runs 16 residues. The CDR3 here is CASSTSGQPNTGELFF.

The CDR3 region is CSASALRTSGRVLADTQYF. J is TRBJ2-3 and V is TRBV20-1; TCRdb's assignment of TRBD2 cannot be checked, as there is no DNA. CDR1 and CDR2 (germline): DFQATT, SNEGSKA (reference sequence). The CDR3 runs to 19 residues.

J is TRBJ2-2 and V is TRBV11-2; the TRBD1 assignment by TCRdb is unverifiable without DNA. The CDR3 extends over 14 amino acids. From germline, CDR1 is SGHAT and CDR2 FQNNGV. The CDR3 loop reads CASSSSGGTGELFF.

V gene TRBV29-1 combines with J gene TRBJ1-5. The length of the CDR3 is 14 residues. Germline V gene lookup returns CDR1 SQVTM and CDR2 ANQGSEA. The chain's CDR3 is CSVSKTAKQQPQHF.

The chain recombines TRBV5-4 with TRBJ2-3; TCRdb designates TRBD1, a call that cannot be tested without DNA. Germline V gene lookup returns CDR1 SGHNT and CDR2 YYREEE (reference sequence). The CDR3 has 13 amino acids. Here the CDR3 reads CAAGGQAPDTQYF.

The chain has TRBV15 and TRBJ1-2. This CDR3 has 13 residues. The germline gives CDR1 LNHNV, CDR2 YYDKDF (reference sequence). The CDR3 reads CATSSHEEKGYTF.

V is TRBV2 and J is TRBJ1-5. Germline V lookup: CDR1 SNHLY, CDR2 FYNNEI. The CDR3 is 13 residues long. The CDR3: CASSDENSQPQHF. The full variable domain, completed using reference TRBV2 and TRBJ1-5, is EPEVTQTPSHQVTQMGQEVILRCVPISNHLYFYWYRQILGQKVEFLVSFYNNEISEKSEIFDDQFSVERPDGSNFTLKIRSTKLEDSAMYFCASSDENSQPQHFGDGTRLSIL.

The chain recombines TRBV12-3 or TRBV12-4 with TRBJ1-2. The CDR3 covers 12 residues. The CDR3 loop is CASSETNYGYTF.